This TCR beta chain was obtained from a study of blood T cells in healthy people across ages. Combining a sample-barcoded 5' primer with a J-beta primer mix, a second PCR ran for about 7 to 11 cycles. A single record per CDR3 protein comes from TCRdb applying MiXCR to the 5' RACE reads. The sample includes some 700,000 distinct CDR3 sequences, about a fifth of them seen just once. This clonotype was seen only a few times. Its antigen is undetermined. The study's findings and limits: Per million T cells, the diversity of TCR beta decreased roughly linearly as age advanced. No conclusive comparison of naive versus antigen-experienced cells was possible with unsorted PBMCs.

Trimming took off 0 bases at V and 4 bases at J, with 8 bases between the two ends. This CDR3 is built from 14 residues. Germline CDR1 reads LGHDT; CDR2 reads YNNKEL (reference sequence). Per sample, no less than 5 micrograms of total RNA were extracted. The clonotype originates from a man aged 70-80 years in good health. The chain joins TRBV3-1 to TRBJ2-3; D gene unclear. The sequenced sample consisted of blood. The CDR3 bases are TGTGCCAGCAGCCAAGAATTAGCACCAGATACGCAGTATTTT. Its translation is CASSQELAPDTQYF.